One sample yielded the 6 T cell receptor beta chains listed below, sequenced in a study of blood T cell repertoires in COVID-19. Profiled with immunoSEQ multiplex PCR; TCRdb holds only in-frame clones, not every one. The sample lists about 400,000 clones, about 90% seen once, with approximately 3% in the top ten. Sequences were obtained from PBMCs or T cells enriched from blood (not recorded which). The origin of the receptors is a woman aged 25 to 39 who had recovered from COVID-19.

V gene TRBV15 combines with J gene TRBJ2-7; 8 nucleotides agree with TRBD1. Trimming removed 6 bases from V and 1 base from J; junction bases left unmatched: 5. The length of the CDR3 is 14 residues. CDR1 is LNHNV, CDR2 YYDKDF, per germline (reference sequence). This chain's CDR3 is CATRLTGGSYEQYF. Here the CDR3 DNA reads TGTGCCACCAGGTTAACAGGGGGATCCTACGAGCAGTACTTC.

The rearrangement links TRBV24-1 to TRBJ2-1; 9 nucleotides match TRBD2. The CDR3 has 14 residues. V lost 9 bases to trimming and J lost 8 bases; unmatched junction nucleotides: 10. CDR1 is KGHDR and CDR2 is SFDVKD in the germline V gene. DNA of the CDR3: TGTGCCACCGAGATTGGGCCTAGCGGGGATGAGCAGTTCTTC. Protein sequence: CATEIGPSGDEQFF.

The chain joins TRBV27 to TRBJ1-3; D is ambiguous. CDR3 size: 14 residues. V dropped 5 bases and J dropped 3 bases, with 11 bases sitting between them. Germline CDR1 is MNHEY and CDR2 is SMNVEV (reference sequence). The CDR3 sequence is CASSPRSFGNTIYF. CDR3 nucleotide sequence: TGTGCCAGCAGTCCCCGGAGCTTTGGAAACACCATATATTTT.

The chain employs TRBV27 and TRBJ2-1; 10 bases are a match to TRBD2. From germline, CDR1 is MNHEY and CDR2 SMNVEV (reference sequence). The CDR3 sequence is 18 residues long. V lost 4 bases, J lost 0 bases, and 9 bases stayed unmatched. The CDR3 region is CASSSRLAGRSSYNEQFF. The CDR3 DNA sequence: TGTGCCAGCAGTTCCCGACTAGCGGGCAGGAGCTCCTACAATGAGCAGTTCTTC.

This chain uses TRBV28 with TRBJ2-3; D gene unclear. V lost 5 bases, J lost 4 bases, and 7 bases lay in between. Per germline, CDR1 MDHEN and CDR2 SYDVKM. The CDR3 extends over 12 amino acids. The CDR3 DNA reads TGTGCCAGCAGTGCCGCGTCAGATACGCAGTATTTT. This gives the protein CASSAASDTQYF.

This chain links TRBV27 with TRBJ2-2; 7 bases agree with TRBD2. This CDR3 comprises 14 residues. V gave up 3 bases and J gave up 7 bases; unmatched junction bases: 5. CDR1 and CDR2 from the germline V gene are MNHEY and SMNVEV (reference sequence). The DNA for the CDR3 is TGTGCCAGCAGTTTTGCGGGAGCGGACGGGGAGCTGTTTTTT. Encoded protein: CASSFAGADGELFF.